This TCR beta chain emerged from a study of blood T cell repertoires in COVID-19. Study-level information: Spain, Italy and the United States supplied samples that represented acute and convalescent COVID-19. T cells, B-cell-depleted T cells, or PBMCs provided the cDNA or gDNA that served as material.

Original analysis: Amplified reference gene primers provided the basis for estimating nucleated cell counts. Libraries were prepared by immunoSEQ multiplex PCR; TCRdb keeps only in-frame clonotypes and omits some of them. The DNA was the basis for D and trimming; V, J and clone size are from that table. Among fewer than 50,000 clones listed, 70% to 85% were seen once. The V end lost 4 bases, the J end lost 4 bases, and 9 bases lay between the germline ends. Per germline, CDR1 SGHRS and CDR2 YFSETQ. The CDR3 is 14 residues long. The sequenced sample consisted of peripheral blood. The receptor comes from a woman older than 75 with acute or convalescent COVID-19. V and J are TRBV5-1 and TRBJ2-6; D is unclear. Written as DNA, the CDR3 is TGCGCCAGCAGCGGAGTCTCGGGGGCCAACGTCCTGACTTTC. Its protein product is CASSGVSGANVLTF.